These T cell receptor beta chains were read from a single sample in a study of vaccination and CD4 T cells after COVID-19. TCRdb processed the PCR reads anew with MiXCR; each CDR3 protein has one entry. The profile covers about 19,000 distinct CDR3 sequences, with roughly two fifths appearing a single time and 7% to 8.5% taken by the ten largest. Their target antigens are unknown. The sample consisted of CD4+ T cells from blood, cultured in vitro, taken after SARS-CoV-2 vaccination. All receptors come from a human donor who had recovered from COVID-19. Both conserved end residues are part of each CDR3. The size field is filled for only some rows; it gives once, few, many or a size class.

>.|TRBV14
CASSFDRTNPGYTF
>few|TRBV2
CASSRERGIIGELFF
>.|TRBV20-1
CSAEELAGGYNEQFF
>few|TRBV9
CASSVAVGSSYEQYF
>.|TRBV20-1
CSANPEGRQGQPQHF
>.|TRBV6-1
CASRPGQTEAFF
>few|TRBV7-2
CASSSSDKNTEAFF
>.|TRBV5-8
CASSLGPPRRTDTQYF
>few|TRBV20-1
CSARGSSYGYTF
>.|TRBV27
CASSTGGRKTQYF
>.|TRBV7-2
CASRDRAVTEAFF
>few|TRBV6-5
CASSLAGGRREQYF
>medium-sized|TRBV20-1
CSASGPKLTYEQYF
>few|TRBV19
CASRTGTGSTGELFF
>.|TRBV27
CASRNIVGTGEDTEAFF
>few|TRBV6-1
CASSDRGKQPQHF
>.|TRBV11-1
CASSPTGRQSNTEAFF
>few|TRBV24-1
CATEPNTGEGTDTQYF
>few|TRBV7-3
CASSLRTDTEAFF
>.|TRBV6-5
CASSYSGQGTDLGGYTF
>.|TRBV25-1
CASSGTGGDIQYF
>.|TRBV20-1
CSARAAGTGLKSNQPQHF
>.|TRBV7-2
CASSQGNAEAFF
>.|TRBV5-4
CASSLGGGGGYTF
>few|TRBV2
CASTSGTTGNQPQHF
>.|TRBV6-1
CASDFQGGETQYF
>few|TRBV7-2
CASSSQDRGEWGYTF
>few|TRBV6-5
CASSSHRGSLYTEAFF
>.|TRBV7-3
CASSLMQGPYNEQFF
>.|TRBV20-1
CSALTSLPKGEQFF
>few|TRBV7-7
CASSPSGGQGGETQYF